The clone carrying this T cell receptor (beta chain) was seen only a few times. Its target is not known. This entry comes from a study of T cells after yellow fever vaccination. In TCRdb, the 5' RACE reads were re-called with MiXCR into one record per CDR3 protein. The sample contains 150,000 to 200,000 distinct CDR3 sequences, approximately 9.9% of which appear only once. CDR3 length: 13 amino acids. Germline CDR1 SGHDT, CDR2 YYEEEE. The V end lost 2 bases, the J end lost 7 bases, and 12 bases lay between the germline ends. Overall study findings and caveats: The secondary response peaked faster, at day 5 versus 15, but was weaker.

The chain uses TRBV5-6 and TRBJ1-1; no reliable D call. The clonotype comes from a man in his late teens or twenties who received the YFV17D yellow fever vaccine. Here the sequenced sample was CD8+ T cells sorted from PBMCs, taken 45 days after the yellow fever booster vaccination. The chain's CDR3 is CASSFTPVREAFF. Written as DNA, the CDR3 is TGTGCCAGCAGCTTCACGCCGGTCCGTGAAGCTTTCTTT.